The 5 T cell receptor beta chains below were found in one sample sequenced in a study of vaccination and CD4 T cells after COVID-19. MiXCR, run by TCRdb on the PCR reads, gives a single entry per CDR3 protein. The sample has 25,000 to 35,000 distinct CDR3 sequences, about 46% seen once; the top ten hold about 5.3%. Noted time point: late sampling 161 to 241 days after vaccination in a few convalescent patients. The specimen comprised CD4+ T cells from blood, sampled about 7 months after SARS-CoV-2 vaccination. These receptors were taken from a human donor who had recovered from COVID-19.

This clonotype was counted a few times. The genes are TRBV7-2 and TRBJ2-2; either TRBD1 or TRBD2 may supply D (6 bases each). CDR3 length: 14 amino acids. Germline V CDR1 and CDR2: SGHTA, FQGNSA. V lost 2 bases to trimming and J lost 5 bases, with 9 bases between them. CDR3 sequence (DNA): TGTGCCAGCAGCTTACGGGGGCGGACCGGGGAGCTGTTTTTT. Its translation: CASSLRGRTGELFF.

The chain couples TRBV6-5 to TRBJ2-1, with D hard to call. CDR1 is MNHEY, CDR2 SVGAGI, per germline. With 0 bases removed from V and 9 bases from J, the gap between germline ends came to 6 bases. The CDR3 totals 12 residues. The CDR3 is CASSYSGIEQFF. The CDR3 bases are TGTGCCAGCAGTTACTCGGGCATTGAGCAGTTCTTC.

The V gene is TRBV6-5, the J gene TRBJ1-2; D is perhaps TRBD1 (5 bases). The CDR3 extends over 14 amino acids. Germline V gene data show CDR1 as MNHEY and CDR2 as SVGAGI. The germline V and J ends were trimmed by 1 base and 8 bases, with 14 bases remaining between them. This CDR3 is CASSYFELRGGYTF. The DNA of the CDR3 is TGTGCCAGCAGTTACTTCGAGTTGAGGGGAGGCTACACCTTC.

CDR3 amino acids: CSARERTGGGYTF. The CDR3 nucleotides read TGCAGTGCTAGAGAGAGGACAGGGGGTGGCTACACCTTC. The gene calls are TRBV20-1 and TRBJ1-2; 10 nucleotides line up with TRBD1. The CDR3 is made up of 13 amino acids. V shed 0 bases, J shed 7 bases, and the junction held 2 bases outside the gene matches. The germline V gene encodes CDR1 DFQATT and CDR2 SNEGSKA (reference sequence).

The J gene is TRBJ2-1, the V gene TRBV20-1; 7 nucleotides align to TRBD2. The CDR3 sequence is 15 residues long. The V and J ends lost 4 bases and 9 bases, in that order; junction bases with no gene match: 15. The V gene's germline CDR1 is DFQATT and CDR2 SNEGSKA (reference sequence). The DNA for the CDR3 is TGCAGTGCTATCTCCCCGGGGCGGGAGCAGTCTGAGCAGTTCTTC. Amino acids: CSAISPGREQSEQFF.